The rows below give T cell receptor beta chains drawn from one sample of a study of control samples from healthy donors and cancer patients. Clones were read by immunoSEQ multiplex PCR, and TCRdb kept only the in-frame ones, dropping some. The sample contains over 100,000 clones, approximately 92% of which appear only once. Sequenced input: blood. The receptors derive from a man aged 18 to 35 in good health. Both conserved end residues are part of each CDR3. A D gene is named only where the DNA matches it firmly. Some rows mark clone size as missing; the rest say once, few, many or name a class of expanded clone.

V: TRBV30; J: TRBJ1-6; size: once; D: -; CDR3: CAWSLRADSPLHF; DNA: TGTGCCTGGAGTTTGAGGGCGGATTCACCCCTCCACTTT
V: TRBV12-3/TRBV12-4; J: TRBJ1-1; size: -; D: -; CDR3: CASSLVALTEAFF; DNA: TGTGCCAGCAGTCTTGTAGCTCTCACTGAAGCTTTCTTT
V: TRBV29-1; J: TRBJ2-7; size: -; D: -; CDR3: CSVEEDGYEQYF; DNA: TGCAGCGTTGAAGAGGACGGCTACGAGCAGTACTTC
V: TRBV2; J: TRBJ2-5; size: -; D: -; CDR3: CASSGEYQETQYF; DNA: TGTGCCAGCTCCGGGGAGTACCAAGAGACCCAGTACTTC
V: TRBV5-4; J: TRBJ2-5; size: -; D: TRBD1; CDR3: CASSSGQGEKETQYF; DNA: TGTGCCAGCAGCTCGGGACAGGGGGAAAAAGAGACCCAGTACTTC
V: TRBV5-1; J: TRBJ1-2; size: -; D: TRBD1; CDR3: CASSSGTGVRRHYGYTF; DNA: TGCGCCAGCAGCTCCGGGACAGGGGTTAGACGACACTATGGCTACACCTTC
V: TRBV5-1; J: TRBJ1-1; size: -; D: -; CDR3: CASSLAGENTEAFF; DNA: TGCGCCAGCAGCTTGGCCGGGGAGAACACTGAAGCTTTCTTT
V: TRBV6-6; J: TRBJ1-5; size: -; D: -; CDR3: CASSPPLLADNQPQHF; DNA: TGTGCCAGCAGTCCCCCGCTTTTGGCAGACAATCAGCCCCAGCATTTT
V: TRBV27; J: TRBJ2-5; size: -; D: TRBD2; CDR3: CASSLRAGRQETQYF; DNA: TGTGCCAGCAGTTTAAGAGCGGGACGACAAGAGACCCAGTACTTC
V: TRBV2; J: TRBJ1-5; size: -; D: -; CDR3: CASKGQISNQPQHF; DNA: TGTGCCAGCAAAGGACAGATTAGCAATCAGCCCCAGCATTTT
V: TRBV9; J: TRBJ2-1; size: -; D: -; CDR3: CASTVGVSYNEQFF; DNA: TGTGCCAGCACCGTGGGGGTCTCCTACAATGAGCAGTTCTTC
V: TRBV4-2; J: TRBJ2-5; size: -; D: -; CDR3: CASSQHFDGETQYF; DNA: TGTGCCAGCAGCCAACACTTCGACGGGGAGACCCAGTACTTC
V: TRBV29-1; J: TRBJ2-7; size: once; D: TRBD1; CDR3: CSVAGTGVYEQYF; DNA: TGCAGCGTTGCGGGGACAGGGGTATACGAGCAGTACTTC
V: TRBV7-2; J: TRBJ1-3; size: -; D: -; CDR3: CASRGVVNTIYF; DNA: TGTGCCAGCAGGGGGGTGGTAAACACCATATATTTT
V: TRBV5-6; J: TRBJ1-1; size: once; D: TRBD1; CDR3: CASSMTGPSTEAFF; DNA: TGTGCCAGCAGCATGACAGGGCCGAGCACTGAAGCTTTCTTT
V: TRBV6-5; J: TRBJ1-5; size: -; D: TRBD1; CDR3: CASSQGATQHF; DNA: TGTGCCAGCAGCCAGGGGGCGACCCAGCATTTT
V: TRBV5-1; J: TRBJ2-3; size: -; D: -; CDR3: CASSFDLDTQYF; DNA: TGCGCCAGCAGCTTCGACTTAGATACGCAGTATTTT
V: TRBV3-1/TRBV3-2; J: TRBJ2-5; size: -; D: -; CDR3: CASSTRGGRPQETQYF; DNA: TGTGCCAGCAGCACGAGGGGCGGGCGGCCCCAAGAGACCCAGTACTTC
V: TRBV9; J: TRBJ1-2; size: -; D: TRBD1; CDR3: CASSVYWTGADGYTF; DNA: TGTGCCAGCAGCGTATACTGGACAGGGGCGGATGGCTACACCTTC
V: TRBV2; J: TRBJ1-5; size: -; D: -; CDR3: CASRGTQGNQPQHF; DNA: TGTGCCAGCAGAGGGACTCAGGGTAATCAGCCCCAGCATTTT
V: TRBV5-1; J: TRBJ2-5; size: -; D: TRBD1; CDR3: CASSLQGAQETQYF; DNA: TGCGCCAGCAGCTTGCAGGGGGCACAAGAGACCCAGTACTTC
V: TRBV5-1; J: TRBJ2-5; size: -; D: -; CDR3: CASSLVSKETQYF; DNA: TGCGCCAGCAGCTTGGTATCAAAAGAGACCCAGTACTTC
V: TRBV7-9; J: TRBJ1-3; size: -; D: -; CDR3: CASSLGGGAGNTIYF; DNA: TGTGCCAGCAGCTTAGGCGGCGGGGCTGGAAACACCATATATTTT
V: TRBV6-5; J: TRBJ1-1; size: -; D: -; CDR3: CASRPSNTEAFF; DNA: TGTGCCAGCAGGCCCTCGAACACTGAAGCTTTCTTT
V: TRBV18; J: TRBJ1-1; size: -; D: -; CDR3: CASTTSPTRAAFEAFF; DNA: TGTGCCAGCACTACGTCCCCAACCAGAGCCGCCTTTGAAGCTTTCTTT
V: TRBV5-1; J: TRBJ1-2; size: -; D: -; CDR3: CASSLGPNNGYTF; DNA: TGCGCCAGCAGCTTGGGACCGAATAATGGCTACACCTTC
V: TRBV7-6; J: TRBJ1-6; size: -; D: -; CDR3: CASRGGQGAKNSPLHF; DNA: TGTGCCAGCAGGGGGGGGCAAGGGGCGAAAAATTCACCCCTCCACTTT
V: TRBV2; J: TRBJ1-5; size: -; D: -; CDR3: CASSEEGDQPQHF; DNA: TGTGCCAGCAGTGAGGAGGGGGATCAGCCCCAGCATTTT
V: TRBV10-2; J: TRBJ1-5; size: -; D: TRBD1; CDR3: CASSESRGPGQPQHF; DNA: TGCGCCAGCAGTGAGTCGAGGGGGCCTGGTCAGCCCCAGCATTTT
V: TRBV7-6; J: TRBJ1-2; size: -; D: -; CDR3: CASSSIQGPPYGYTF; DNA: TGTGCCAGCAGTTCTATACAGGGTCCCCCTTATGGCTACACCTTC
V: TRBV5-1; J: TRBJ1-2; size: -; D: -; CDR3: CASSLEQGLGYTF; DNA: TGCGCCAGCAGCTTGGAGCAGGGACTAGGCTACACCTTC
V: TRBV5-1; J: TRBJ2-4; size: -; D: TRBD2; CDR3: CASSLLAGENIQYF; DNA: TGCGCCAGCAGCTTGCTAGCGGGGGAAAACATTCAGTACTTC
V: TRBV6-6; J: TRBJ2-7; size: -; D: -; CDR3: CASSYDIRYEQYF; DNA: TGTGCCAGCAGTTACGACATCCGCTACGAGCAGTACTTC
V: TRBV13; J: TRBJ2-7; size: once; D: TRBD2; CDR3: CASSLHGTSGGGGYEQYF; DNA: TGTGCCAGCAGCCTACATGGGACTAGCGGGGGGGGCGGGTACGAGCAGTACTTC
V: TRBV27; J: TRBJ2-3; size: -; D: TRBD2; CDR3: CASSSGTRIDTQYF; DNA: TGTGCCAGCAGTTCCGGGACTAGAATAGATACGCAGTATTTT
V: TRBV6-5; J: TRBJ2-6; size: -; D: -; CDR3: CASSYFGANVLTF; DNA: TGTGCCAGCAGTTACTTTGGGGCCAACGTCCTGACTTTC
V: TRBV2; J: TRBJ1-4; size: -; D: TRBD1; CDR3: CASSSEGQGSEKLFF; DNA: TGTGCCAGCAGTTCCGAGGGACAGGGTAGTGAAAAACTGTTTTTT
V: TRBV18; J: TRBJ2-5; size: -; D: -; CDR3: CASSPLQGLQETQYF; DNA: TGTGCCAGCTCACCATTACAGGGCCTACAAGAGACCCAGTACTTC
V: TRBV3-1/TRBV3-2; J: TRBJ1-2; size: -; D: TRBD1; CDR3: CASSLGTAVDGYTF; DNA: TGTGCCAGCAGCCTTGGGACAGCTGTCGATGGCTACACCTTC
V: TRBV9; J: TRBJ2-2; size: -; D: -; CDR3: CASSVATANTGELFF; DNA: TGTGCCAGCAGCGTAGCGACAGCAAACACCGGGGAGCTGTTTTTT
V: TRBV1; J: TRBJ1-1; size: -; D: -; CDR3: CTSSQPLITGATSSTEAFF; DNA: TGCACCAGCAGCCAACCTCTGATAACAGGGGCTACCTCGTCCACTGAAGCTTTCTTT